Below are 12 T cell receptor beta chains sequenced from a single sample in a study of shared clonotypes between healthy human individuals. The repertoire was sequenced with immunoSEQ multiplex PCR; TCRdb's copy has only in-frame clones and lacks some. The profile shows some 2,000,000 clones, more than 90% of them singletons. The sequencing input was naive CD4+ T cells sorted from blood. Subset described: CD45RA+ positively selected. Receptor source: a man aged 18 to 29 in good health.

The V gene is TRBV19, the J gene TRBJ1-2; TRBD1 agrees at 7 bases. V shed 6 bases and J 4 bases; nucleotides not matched to a gene: 5. CDR3 length: 13 residues. CDR1 is LNHDA, CDR2 SQIVND, per germline (reference sequence). The CDR3 here is CASSPGQPYGYTF. The CDR3 nucleotides read TGTGCCAGTAGCCCGGGACAGCCCTATGGCTACACCTTC.

The sample holds one count of this clone. J is TRBJ1-1 and V is TRBV9; 9 bases match TRBD1. Trimming at V came to 4 bases and at J to 7 bases, leaving 8 bases not matched to a gene. Germline loops: CDR1 SGDLS, CDR2 YYNGEE. This CDR3 contains 14 residues. This chain's CDR3 is CASSLRGQGSEAFF. The CDR3 DNA is TGTGCCAGCAGCCTCCGAGGACAGGGGAGTGAAGCTTTCTTT. Using reference TRBV9 and TRBJ1-1 for the parts outside the CDR3, the full variable domain is DSGVTQTPKHLITATGQRVTLRCSPRSGDLSVYWYQQSLDQGLQFLIQYYNGEERAKGNILERFSAQQFPDLHSELNLSSLELGDSALYFCASSLRGQGSEAFFGQGTRLTVV.

The CDR3: CASSYPRWTLNTEAFF. The CDR3 DNA sequence: TGTGCCAGCAGCTACCCTCGTTGGACTTTGAACACTGAAGCTTTCTTT. This chain links TRBV7-8 with TRBJ1-1; D unclear. Germline CDR1 reads SGHVS; CDR2 reads FQNEAQ. The CDR3 loop spans 16 amino acids. With 4 bases removed from V and 0 bases from J, the gap between germline ends came to 15 bases. Full variable domain (remainder filled in from reference TRBV7-8 and TRBJ1-1): GAGVSQSPRYKVAKRGQDVALRCDPISGHVSLFWYQQALGQGPEFLTYFQNEAQLDKSGLPSDRFFAERPEGSVSTLKIQRTQQEDSAVYLCASSYPRWTLNTEAFFGQGTRLTVV.

The J gene is TRBJ2-1, the V gene TRBV2; D unclear. Trimming shortened V by 4 bases and J by 9 bases, and 16 bases separated the two germline ends. CDR1 and CDR2 from the germline V gene are SNHLY and FYNNEI. This CDR3 region has 14 residues. The CDR3 loop is CASSGSHKRGEQFF. CDR3 bases: TGTGCCAGCAGTGGATCTCATAAGCGAGGTGAGCAGTTCTTC.

The CDR3 region has the DNA TGTGCCAGCTCACCACCACAGGCCCTCTCTGGAAACACCATATATTTT. As protein: CASSPPQALSGNTIYF. V and J are TRBV18 and TRBJ1-3; possible D gene TRBD1, 5 bases. The CDR3 runs 16 residues. CDR1 is KGHSH and CDR2 is LQKENI in the germline V gene. The V gene lost 0 bases and the J gene lost 0 bases, with 9 bases spanning the gap.

This chain's CDR3 is CAPTEREMSYPPGEQYF. The DNA of the CDR3 is TGTGCCCCCACCGAGCGGGAGATGTCTTATCCGCCCGGCGAGCAGTACTTC. The rearrangement uses TRBV9 and TRBJ2-7; 8 bases align to TRBD2. Germline V CDR1 and CDR2: SGDLS, YYNGEE. The CDR3 has 17 residues. Germline trimming cut 10 bases from V and 6 bases from J; bases unmatched to any gene: 24.

As to this clone: The same CDR3 is also encoded by other DNA sequences in this sample. This chain links TRBV20-1 with TRBJ2-7; D is undetermined. The CDR3 length is 10 residues. Germline CDR1 is DFQATT and CDR2 is SNEGSKA (reference sequence). Between the trimmed V and J ends, which lost 2 bases and 4 bases, there was a span of 3 bases. CDR3 in amino acids: CSARRYEQYF. DNA of the CDR3: TGCAGTGCTAGAAGGTACGAGCAGTACTTC.

Worth noting for this clone: Within the sample, other DNA sequences also encode this same CDR3. The V gene is TRBV6-6, the J gene TRBJ2-7, with 8 bases aligning to TRBD2. Germline V CDR1 and CDR2: MNHNY, SVGAGI (reference sequence). V trimming: 0 bases; J trimming: 2 bases; junction bases outside the gene matches: 3. This CDR3 spans 15 amino acids. The CDR3 nucleotides read TGTGCCAGCAGTTACTCGCTAGCGGGTGCCTACGAGCAGTACTTC. Amino acids: CASSYSLAGAYEQYF.

J is TRBJ2-7 and V is TRBV5-1; D unclear. The length of the CDR3 is 12 residues. The germline V gene encodes CDR1 SGHRS and CDR2 YFSETQ. V was cut by 2 bases and J by 5 bases, with 8 bases left in between. The CDR3, as DNA: TGCGCCAGCAGCTTCCCTTCTGACGAGCAGTACTTC. Its translation is CASSFPSDEQYF.

J is TRBJ2-5 and V is TRBV19; 7 bases fit TRBD2. The CDR3 has 14 residues. V lost 3 bases to trimming and J lost 4 bases; unmatched junction nucleotides: 5. Germline values: CDR1 LNHDA, CDR2 SQIVND (reference sequence). CDR3 nucleotides: TGTGCCAGTAGTATTGGGAGGGAGGGAGAGACCCAGTACTTC. Amino acids: CASSIGREGETQYF.

J is TRBJ1-2 and V is TRBV4-1, with 9 positions matching TRBD1. Germline CDR1 reads MGHRA; CDR2 reads YSYEKL. J gave up 8 bases and V 2 bases, and 12 bases lay outside the gene matches. The CDR3 extends over 16 amino acids. DNA for the CDR3: TGCGCCAGCAGCCAACTAACGGGACAGGGTATCAGCGGCTACACCTTC. Translation: CASSQLTGQGISGYTF.

The V and J genes are TRBV7-2 and TRBJ2-7, with 8 bases lining up with TRBD1. The CDR3 length is 17 residues. Trimming cost V 5 bases and J 0 bases; bases outside gene matches: 12. Germline V gives CDR1 SGHTA, CDR2 FQGNSA. The CDR3 is CASSVGRQGLSSYEQYF. In nucleotides, the CDR3 is TGTGCCAGCAGCGTAGGCCGACAGGGGTTAAGCTCCTACGAGCAGTACTTC. The variable domain in full, completed from reference TRBV7-2 and TRBJ2-7, reads GAGVSQSPSNKVTEKGKDVELRCDPISGHTALYWYRQSLGQGLEFLIYFQGNSAPDKSGLPSDRFSAERTGGSVSTLTIQRTQQEDSAVYLCASSVGRQGLSSYEQYFGPGTRLTVT.